Following are 3 T cell receptor beta chains from one sample sequenced in a study of cytomegalovirus exposure and HLA in healthy donors. The protocol was immunoSEQ multiplex PCR, while the TCRdb copy is restricted to in-frame clones and leaves out a portion. The table records around 250,000 clones, roughly 89% of them present only once. The sequenced material came from PBMCs. The receptors stem from a woman younger than 30 in good health and CMV-seronegative.

The chain combines TRBV4-1 with TRBJ1-1; TRBD1 matches 7 bases. Germline-derived CDR1 and CDR2 are MGHRA and YSYEKL. The CDR3 runs 15 residues. V was clipped by 4 bases and J by 2 bases; unmatched bases: 7. CDR3 DNA sequence: TGCGCCAGCAGCCCCCGGACAGGAACCAACACTGAAGCTTTCTTT. Translation gives CASSPRTGTNTEAFF.

This sequence joins TRBV15 and TRBJ1-4; D is uncertain. V lost 0 bases, J lost 4 bases, and 3 bases lay in between. CDR1 LNHNV and CDR2 YYDKDF come from the germline V gene (reference sequence). The CDR3 runs to 13 residues. In nucleotides, the CDR3 is TGTGCCACCAGCAGAGATCGTAATGAAAAACTGTTTTTT. As protein: CATSRDRNEKLFF.

The chain is built from TRBV10-3 and TRBJ2-7; D is perhaps TRBD2 (6 bases). The ends were cut back, 8 bases at V and 2 bases at J, with 13 bases in the middle. CDR3 length: 13 residues. Looked up from germline, CDR1 is ENHRY and CDR2 is SYGVKD. The CDR3 sequence: CAIGGTAPYEQYF. The DNA of the CDR3 is TGTGCCATCGGGGGGACGGCCCCCTACGAGCAGTACTTC.